This T cell receptor (beta chain) was profiled in a study of Graves' ophthalmopathy and Graves' hyperthyroidism. Across the study: Untreated patients at initial diagnosis provided peripheral blood. Study observations and caveats: A majority of expanded thyroid clonotypes exceeding 0.001 frequency were likewise present in blood. Sensitivity of about 90% and specificity of less than 82% were achieved when a 13-signature model separated ophthalmopathy from stable hyperthyroidism.

CDR1 and CDR2 from the germline V gene are LNHNV and YYDKDF (reference sequence). The trim removed 1 base at V and 6 bases at J, leaving 15 bases unmatched. The CDR3 contains 18 residues. RNA served as the template for amplifying TCR beta CDR3 regions. HTBI primers were employed in first-round RT-PCR, then a second-round multiplex PCR followed. A single record per CDR3 protein comes from TCRdb applying MiXCR to the multiplex PCR reads. The sample carries some 150,000 distinct CDR3 sequences, 35% to 45% recorded once. Of note for this clonotype: Its antigen is still unknown.

The material sequenced was peripheral blood. The chain joins TRBV15 to TRBJ2-7, with 10 bases lining up with TRBD2. This receptor was taken from a man aged 25 to 40 with Graves' ophthalmopathy. CDR3 protein: CATSRVILASGRRGEQYF. CDR3 nucleotide sequence: TGTGCCACCAGCAGAGTAATTCTCGCTAGCGGGAGACGTGGCGAGCAGTACTTC.